A single sample is the source of the 24 T cell receptor beta chains below, sequenced in a study of tumor-infiltrating lymphocytes in localized non-small cell lung cancer. This table comes from immunoSEQ multiplex PCR, and its TCRdb copy is limited to in-frame clones, with some not included. The table shows roughly 15,000 clones, with approximately 62% occurring only once. The sample comprised lung tumor tissue. These receptors came from a human donor with non-small cell lung cancer.

The V and J genes are TRBV19 and TRBJ1-2; D is ambiguous. The CDR3 has 13 residues. CDR1 LNHDA and CDR2 SQIVND come from the germline V gene (reference sequence). The V gene lost 10 bases and the J gene lost 7 bases, with 19 bases spanning the gap. This chain's CDR3 is CATRVPEKGGYTF. CDR3 nucleotide sequence: TGTGCCACCAGAGTACCCGAAAAAGGTGGCTACACCTTC. Based on the CDR3 plus reference TRBV19 and TRBJ1-2, the full variable domain is DGGITQSPKYLFRKEGQNVTLSCEQNLNHDAMYWYRQDPGQGLRLIYYSQIVNDFQKGDIAEGYSVSREKKESFPLTVTSAQKNPTAFYLCATRVPEKGGYTFGSGTRLTVV.

This chain connects TRBV5-6 to TRBJ2-5; D not certain. Trimming took off 2 bases at V and 4 bases at J, with 3 bases between the two ends. Germline assignment: CDR1 SGHDT and CDR2 YYEEEE. This CDR3 contains 11 residues. CDR3 amino acids: CASSFGETQYF. The CDR3 region has the DNA TGTGCCAGCAGCTTCGGAGAGACCCAGTACTTC.

This chain connects TRBV18 to TRBJ2-5; D not resolved. The ends were cut back, 0 bases at V and 3 bases at J, with 5 bases in the middle. Germline V gene sequence: CDR1 KGHSH, CDR2 LQKENI. CDR3 length: 13 residues. CDR3 residues: CASSPPMKETQYF. DNA for the CDR3: TGTGCCAGCTCACCACCGATGAAAGAGACCCAGTACTTC.

The J gene is TRBJ2-5, the V gene TRBV2, with 12 bases fitting TRBD2. The CDR3 consists of 12 residues. Germline values: CDR1 SNHLY, CDR2 FYNNEI. V dropped 7 bases and J dropped 13; count of bases not matched to a gene: 7. CDR3 DNA: TGTGCCAGCAACGGACTAGCGGGACCAATGTACTTC. The encoded protein is CASNGLAGPMYF.

V is TRBV7-2 and J is TRBJ2-1; D is uncertain. Germline V CDR1 and CDR2: SGHTA, FQGNSA. V was clipped by 0 bases and J by 0 bases, with 9 bases between them. This CDR3 has 16 amino acids. The chain's CDR3 is CASSLATVRSYNEQFF. The CDR3 DNA follows: TGTGCCAGCAGCTTAGCCACGGTACGCTCCTACAATGAGCAGTTCTTC.

The chain combines TRBV11-3 with TRBJ2-3, with 7 nucleotides matching TRBD1. This CDR3 is 15 amino acids long. Germline values: CDR1 SGHNT, CDR2 YENEEA. V trimming: 3 bases; J trimming: 4 bases; junction bases outside the gene matches: 7. CDR3 sequence: CASSFRTGPADTQYF. In DNA form, the CDR3 reads TGTGCCAGCAGCTTTCGGACAGGTCCGGCAGATACGCAGTATTTT.

This clone was recorded a few times. The chain combines TRBV28 with TRBJ1-5; D gene unclear. The ends were cut back, 4 bases at V and 5 bases at J, with 12 bases in the middle. The germline gives CDR1 MDHEN, CDR2 SYDVKM. The CDR3 length is 14 residues. CDR3: CASSSNPYYQPQHF. CDR3 nucleotide sequence: TGTGCCAGCAGTTCGAACCCCTACTATCAGCCCCAGCATTTT.

The chain employs TRBV5-1 and TRBJ2-7; D may correspond to TRBD1 or TRBD2 (5 bases each). This CDR3 spans 12 amino acids. V was shortened by 7 bases and J by 3 bases, with 11 bases between the two germline ends. CDR1 SGHRS and CDR2 YFSETQ come from the germline V gene. CDR3 sequence: CASRDGYYEQYF. The CDR3 DNA is TGCGCCAGCCGGGACGGGTACTACGAGCAGTACTTC.

In its sample, this clone was seen once. This chain joins TRBV6-4 and TRBJ2-1, with 13 bases matching TRBD2. Germline V gene data show CDR1 as MRHNA and CDR2 as SNTAGT. Trimming cost V 6 bases and J 7 bases; bases outside gene matches: 6. The CDR3 extends over 15 amino acids. CDR3 DNA: TGTGCCAGCAGCGTAACTAGCGGGAGGGAAAATGAGCAGTTCTTC. Encoded protein: CASSVTSGRENEQFF.

In its sample, this clone ranks as medium-sized (0.01 to 0.1%). The chain uses TRBV4-1 and TRBJ2-7; D is unresolved. V was clipped by 1 base and J by 0 bases, with 4 bases between them. The CDR3 sequence is 13 residues long. Germline V gene lookup returns CDR1 MGHRA and CDR2 YSYEKL. Here the CDR3 DNA reads TGCGCCAGCAGCCAAGGGGACTCCTACGAGCAGTACTTC. This gives the protein CASSQGDSYEQYF.

This clone was picked up a small number of times. This chain links TRBV7-2 with TRBJ2-7, with D unresolved. Germline CDR1 and CDR2: SGHTA and FQGNSA. V lost 10 bases to trimming and J lost 2 bases, with 9 bases between them. This CDR3 contains 11 residues. The CDR3 here is CATQYAYEQYF. The CDR3 coding sequence is TGTGCCACTCAGTATGCCTACGAGCAGTACTTC.

The V and J genes are TRBV28 and TRBJ2-1; the match to TRBD1 covers 9 bases. CDR1 is MDHEN, CDR2 SYDVKM, per germline. This CDR3 has 15 residues. Trimming removed 6 bases from V and 7 bases from J; junction bases left unmatched: 10. The CDR3 loop is CASRVGTGKQNEQFF. The CDR3 DNA is TGTGCCAGCAGGGTAGGGACAGGGAAGCAAAATGAGCAGTTCTTC.

This CDR3 is CASSSGGNTGELFF. DNA of the CDR3: TGTGCCAGCAGCTCGGGGGGGAACACCGGGGAGCTGTTTTTT. The chain links TRBV11-2 to TRBJ2-2; TRBD2 matches 7 bases. Germline CDR1 reads SGHAT; CDR2 reads FQNNGV. Trimming at V came to 4 bases and at J to 1 base, leaving 0 bases not matched to a gene. The CDR3 contains 14 residues.

This chain links TRBV5-1 with TRBJ2-1; TRBD2 agrees at 11 bases. Looked up from germline, CDR1 is SGHRS and CDR2 is YFSETQ. Losses at the gene ends were 0 bases for V and 3 bases for J; bases not matched to a gene: 5. The CDR3 covers 17 residues. As DNA, the CDR3 is TGCGCCAGCAGCTTGGCCCCCGGGACTAGCGGCTACAATGAGCAGTTCTTC. Residues: CASSLAPGTSGYNEQFF.

V gene TRBV15 combines with J gene TRBJ2-7, with D possibly being TRBD1 or TRBD2 (7 bases each). Germline CDR1 LNHNV, CDR2 YYDKDF (reference sequence). V lost 5 bases, J lost 6 bases, and 20 bases lay in between. This CDR3 spans 15 amino acids. CDR3 DNA: TGTGCCACCAGCCAGGGGGGAGGGCCTTTTCCCGAGCAGTACTTC. Translated: CATSQGGGPFPEQYF.

V is TRBV4-2 and J is TRBJ1-3, with a tentative D call TRBD1 (5 bases). Germline lookup yields CDR1 LGHNA and CDR2 YNFKEQ. V shed 0 bases and J shed 1 base, with 10 bases lying between them. CDR3 length: 16 residues. CDR3 protein: CASSQDRAGSGNTIYF. The DNA for the CDR3 is TGTGCCAGCAGCCAAGATCGGGCAGGGTCTGGAAACACCATATATTTT.

The chain joins TRBV7-2 to TRBJ2-3; D ambiguous. There are 13 residues in the CDR3. The V and J ends lost 4 bases and 6 bases respectively, with 11 bases between them. Germline values: CDR1 SGHTA, CDR2 FQGNSA. The CDR3 sequence is CASSSVDADTQYF. The DNA of the CDR3 is TGTGCCAGCAGCTCCGTGGATGCTGATACGCAGTATTTT.

This rearrangement joins TRBV6-5 to TRBJ2-3, with a weak D call TRBD2 (6 bases). Germline V lookup: CDR1 MNHEY, CDR2 SVGAGI. The CDR3 is 14 amino acids. V lost 2 bases to trimming and J lost 6 bases, with 12 bases between them. CDR3 amino acids: CASSYGGNKDTQYF. The CDR3 DNA is TGTGCCAGCAGTTACGGCGGGAATAAGGATACGCAGTATTTT.

The V gene is TRBV9, the J gene TRBJ2-1; a possible D gene is TRBD2 (5 bases). CDR3 length equals 15 residues. V was clipped by 3 bases and J by 4 bases, with 14 bases between them. Germline V gene sequence: CDR1 SGDLS, CDR2 YYNGEE. CDR3 bases: TGTGCCAGCAGCGCAGCATGGACGGGATACAATGAGCAGTTCTTC. Protein sequence: CASSAAWTGYNEQFF.

The rearrangement links TRBV2 to TRBJ2-7; 13 bases are shared with TRBD2. Germline trimming cut 4 bases from V and 6 bases from J; bases unmatched to any gene: 3. Germline-derived CDR1 and CDR2 are SNHLY and FYNNEI. The CDR3 contains 14 residues. The CDR3 DNA reads as TGTGCCAGCAGTGCCCGACTAGCGGGAGGCGAGCAGTACTTC. It encodes CASSARLAGGEQYF.

The CDR3 loop reads CASSPGQGRSNYGYTF. Written as DNA, the CDR3 is TGCGCCAGCAGCCCTGGACAGGGCCGAAGTAACTATGGCTACACCTTC. The gene calls are TRBV5-1 and TRBJ1-2; 8 positions match TRBD1. The CDR3 covers 16 residues. Germline loops: CDR1 SGHRS, CDR2 YFSETQ. V gave up 4 bases and J gave up 1 base; unmatched junction bases: 9.

This chain links TRBV5-4 with TRBJ2-4; 10 bases agree with TRBD1. V lost 4 bases to trimming and J lost 1 base; unmatched junction nucleotides: 11. The CDR3 is made up of 18 amino acids. Germline values: CDR1 SGHNT, CDR2 YYREEE (reference sequence). CDR3 residues: CASSTGQGGWLAKNIQYF. CDR3 nucleotide sequence: TGTGCCAGCAGCACCGGACAGGGGGGGTGGCTGGCCAAAAACATTCAGTACTTC.

The chain carries TRBV5-4 and TRBJ2-5; the match to TRBD1 covers 10 bases. Germline V CDR1 and CDR2: SGHNT, YYREEE (reference sequence). The CDR3 contains 16 residues. V shed 5 bases, J shed 6 bases, and the junction held 13 bases outside the gene matches. The CDR3 DNA is TGTGCCAGCAGTACCGGGACAGGGGCTTTTGGGAAGACCCAGTACTTC. Translated, it gives CASSTGTGAFGKTQYF. Drawing the rest from reference TRBV5-4 and TRBJ2-5, the complete variable domain is ETGVTQSPTHLIKTRGQQVTLRCSSQSGHNTVSWYQQALGQGPQFIFQYYREEENGRGNFPPRFSGLQFPNYSSELNVNALELDDSALYLCASSTGTGAFGKTQYFGPGTRLLVL.

V gene TRBV18 combines with J gene TRBJ2-7; 10 bases align to TRBD1. Germline CDR1 is KGHSH and CDR2 is LQKENI. The CDR3 length is 16 residues. After removal of 3 bases from V and 3 bases from J, the junction contained 8 bases not matched to a gene. CDR3: CASSPPTGGKSYEQYF. CDR3 in DNA: TGTGCCAGCTCACCTCCGACAGGGGGCAAAAGCTACGAGCAGTACTTC.